The 14 T cell receptor beta chains given below trace back to one sample, sequenced in a study of CD8 T cells in ankylosing spondylitis. In TCRdb, the 5' RACE reads were re-called with MiXCR into one record per CDR3 protein. The data show 750,000 to 850,000 distinct CDR3 sequences, approximately 12% seen once. Study-level findings and limits: In ankylosing spondylitis blood, a motif of roughly eight highly homologous TCR beta variants appeared characteristic.

These TCRs are of unknown antigen specificity. The source material was blood, either unsorted or a sorted T cell fraction (not recorded which). These receptor sequences come from a male donor with ankylosing spondylitis.

This clonotype was seen ten or more times. V and J are TRBV7-3 and TRBJ1-2; D remains unclear. Per germline, CDR1 SGHTA and CDR2 FQGTGA. V dropped 5 bases and J dropped 4 bases, with 11 bases sitting between them. The CDR3 is 13 residues long. The CDR3, as DNA: TGTGCCAGCAGCCCTCACAGAATCTATGGCTACACCTTC. Translation: CASSPHRIYGYTF.

A few counts support this clonotype. The chain couples TRBV6-5 to TRBJ1-1; D perhaps matches TRBD1 (6 bases). The CDR3 sequence is 15 residues long. V was shortened by 2 bases and J by 6 bases, with 16 bases between the two germline ends. The V gene's germline CDR1 is MNHEY and CDR2 SVGAGI. The CDR3 here is CASSYRDRPPSEAFF. The CDR3 region has the DNA TGTGCCAGCAGTTACCGAGACAGGCCTCCCTCTGAAGCTTTCTTT.

The J gene is TRBJ2-7, the V gene TRBV25-1; 9 nucleotides match TRBD2. The CDR3 consists of 16 residues. Germline V gives CDR1 MGHDK, CDR2 SYGVNS. The V and J ends lost 3 bases and 2 bases, in that order; junction bases with no gene match: 8. CDR3 amino acids: CASSEGGRAVPYEQYF. CDR3 coding DNA: TGTGCCAGCAGTGAGGGCGGGAGGGCCGTCCCCTACGAGCAGTACTTC.

This clonotype was found many times. The DNA for the CDR3 is TGCGCCAGCAGCCGATACAGTTATTCGAACACTGAAGCTTTCTTT. Its protein product is CASSRYSYSNTEAFF. The V and J genes are TRBV4-3 and TRBJ1-1; D call uncertain. Trimming left V 4 bases short and J 1 base short, with 13 bases between. Germline CDR1 is LGHNA and CDR2 is YSLEER. There are 15 residues in the CDR3.

This chain links TRBV12-3 or TRBV12-4 with TRBJ1-2, with 12 bases that match TRBD1. This CDR3 contains 14 residues. Germline trimming cut 6 bases from V and 5 bases from J; bases unmatched to any gene: 4. The DNA of the CDR3 is TGTGCCAGCAGGGGGACAGGGGGCGGTTATGGCTACACCTTC. Residues: CASRGTGGGYGYTF.

The table lists this clonotype with a count of one. The gene calls are TRBV7-2 and TRBJ2-1; 9 positions agree with TRBD2. Germline V gene lookup returns CDR1 SGHTA and CDR2 FQGNSA. This CDR3 is 16 amino acids long. The V gene end was trimmed by 5 bases and the J gene end by 2 bases; junction bases not matched to a gene: 7. The CDR3 sequence: CASSPDLAGPYNEQFF. CDR3 sequence (DNA): TGTGCCAGCAGCCCGGACCTAGCGGGACCCTACAATGAGCAGTTCTTC.

This clonotype came up many times. This chain joins TRBV6-1 and TRBJ2-7; no firm D call. The V gene lost 7 bases and the J gene lost 0 bases, with 13 bases spanning the gap. CDR1 is MNHNS and CDR2 is SASEGT in the germline V gene. CDR3 length equals 14 residues. CDR3 in amino acids: CASKTVTSSYEQYF. The CDR3 DNA is TGTGCCAGCAAAACCGTCACGAGCTCCTACGAGCAGTACTTC.

This clonotype was counted only a few times. The chain has TRBV29-1 and TRBJ2-4; D might be TRBD2 (6 bases). There are 14 residues in the CDR3. Per germline, CDR1 SQVTM and CDR2 ANQGSEA. V lost 3 bases, J lost 5 bases, and 14 bases lay in between. The CDR3 DNA follows: TGCAGCGTTGATTTGGCCCCGGGGGAAAACATTCAGTACTTC. Encoded protein: CSVDLAPGENIQYF.

In its sample, this clonotype was seen a few times. V and J are TRBV28 and TRBJ2-7, with D perhaps assigned TRBD1 or TRBD2 (5 bases each). Germline V gene data show CDR1 as MDHEN and CDR2 as SYDVKM. This CDR3 spans 15 amino acids. With 8 bases removed from V and 5 bases from J, the gap between germline ends came to 22 bases. The CDR3 here is CASPPSGAASNEQYF. CDR3 nucleotide sequence: TGTGCCAGCCCCCCTTCCGGGGCCGCTTCCAACGAGCAGTACTTC.

Only a few counts were recorded for this clonotype. The V gene is TRBV15, the J gene TRBJ2-5; D is unclear. The CDR3 length is 15 residues. The germline V gene has CDR1 LNHNV and CDR2 YYDKDF (reference sequence). The germline V and J ends were trimmed by 0 bases and 5 bases, with 13 bases remaining between them. CDR3 DNA: TGTGCCACCAGCAGAGATCTCTCCCACGGTGAGACCCAGTACTTC. Translated: CATSRDLSHGETQYF.

This clonotype was recorded many times. The chain links TRBV7-2 to TRBJ1-5; D may be TRBD1 (5 bases). From germline, CDR1 is SGHTA and CDR2 FQGNSA. V lost 5 bases and J 4 bases, leaving 15 bases between the germline ends. This CDR3 region has 15 residues. The CDR3 protein is CASSLQRGENQPQHF. In DNA form, the CDR3 reads TGTGCCAGCAGCCTACAGAGAGGGGAAAATCAGCCCCAGCATTTT.

This clonotype was seen more than once but under ten times. This sequence joins TRBV7-2 and TRBJ2-3; the D gene is possibly TRBD2 (5 bases). Looked up from germline, CDR1 is SGHTA and CDR2 is FQGNSA. V lost 5 bases and J lost 2, with 11 bases in between. CDR3 length equals 14 residues. The CDR3 loop is CASSRGSFTDTQYF. The CDR3 DNA reads as TGTGCCAGCAGCCGCGGGTCTTTCACAGATACGCAGTATTTT.

The chain uses TRBV9 and TRBJ2-1; 8 positions agree with TRBD2. J was trimmed by 7 bases and V by 4 bases; bases with no gene match: 7. This CDR3 has 14 amino acids. Looked up from germline, CDR1 is SGDLS and CDR2 is YYNGEE. The CDR3 spells CASSSRLAMNEQFF. CDR3 DNA sequence: TGTGCCAGCAGCTCTCGACTAGCGATGAATGAGCAGTTCTTC.

This clonotype was detected a few times. V usage is TRBV29-1 and J usage is TRBJ2-7; 8 nucleotides line up with TRBD2. This CDR3 is 13 amino acids long. The ends lost 6 bases at V and 5 bases at J; junction bases unmatched: 9. Germline V gene sequence: CDR1 SQVTM, CDR2 ANQGSEA. CDR3 nucleotide sequence: TGCAGCGTCGACAGCGGGAGCAAACACGAGCAGTACTTC. Translated: CSVDSGSKHEQYF.